At least ten counts were recorded for the clone carrying this TCR beta chain. The sample is drawn from a study of HIV-infected children after antiretroviral therapy interruption. As for the study in general: Interruption group median age about 9.8 years; continuous group about 8 years.

A 3' RACE protocol on RNA, with unique molecular identifiers, produced the TCR library. From the 3' RACE reads, TCRdb called clonotypes with MiXCR, one entry per CDR3 protein. The data show approximately 89,000 distinct CDR3 sequences, about 7.2% seen once. Treatment described: PENTA 11 planned treatment interruption arm or continuous ART arm. The V end lost 1 base, the J end lost 9 bases, and 7 bases lay between the germline ends. This CDR3 is built from 12 residues. The TCR sequence derives from a pool of human donors with HIV. The specimen comprised CD45RA+ CD4+ T cells from PBMCs, pooled from several time points, sampled from a donor given antiretroviral therapy, either interrupted or continuous. Subset denoted: naive CD4+ CD45RA+ CD45RO- T cells. The chain joins TRBV12-3 or TRBV12-4 to TRBJ2-1; no clear D. The CDR3 sequence is CASSLGTLEQFF. In DNA, the CDR3 is TGTGCCAGCAGTTTAGGAACACTTGAGCAGTTCTTC.